This T cell receptor (beta chain) was identified in a study of T cells in Graves' hyperthyroidism and ophthalmopathy. Regions amplified from RNA transcripts were the TCR beta CDR3 regions. HTBI primers drove first-round RT-PCR of the TCR CDR3. Via MiXCR, TCRdb re-called the multiplex PCR reads, giving one row per CDR3 protein. The sample gives approximately 610,000 distinct CDR3 sequences, around 15% of which show up once; around 4% is in the top ten. Deletions cut 0 bases from V and 6 bases from J, with 15 bases between. This CDR3 region has 14 residues. Germline values: CDR1 DFQATT, CDR2 SNEGSKA (reference sequence). Ten or more counts support this clonotype.

This rearrangement joins TRBV20-1 to TRBJ2-7; D gene ambiguous. Sequenced: blood. This clonotype was obtained from a middle-aged woman with Graves' ophthalmopathy. CDR3 residues: CSARDLVALREQYF. The CDR3, as DNA: TGCAGTGCTAGAGATCTCGTTGCGCTACGCGAGCAGTACTTC.